The sample holds a few counts of the clone carrying this T cell receptor (beta chain). The antigen remains unidentified. The data were taken from a study of early T cells in non-severe SARS-CoV-2 infection. Study overall: Chains from this unsorted whole-blood bulk RNA could not be paired.

Study findings and constraints: Comparison of clonotypes with VDJdb favored anti-spike CD8 responses while missing private and CD4 specificities.

Unmatched junction bases numbered 6, after V lost 4 bases and J lost 4 bases. The germline gives CDR1 SGHVS, CDR2 FNYEAQ. The CDR3 length is 16 residues. Tagging with unique molecular identifiers was applied to individual cDNA molecules. A single record per CDR3 protein comes from TCRdb applying MiXCR to the 5' RACE reads. The table records roughly 40,000 distinct CDR3 sequences, 5% to 6.5% of them present only once. Sequences were derived from whole blood, sampled at baseline. The rearrangement joins TRBV7-6 to TRBJ2-1; 11 positions agree with TRBD2. The receptor comes from an adult who was a healthcare worker with PCR-confirmed SARS-CoV-2 infection or an uninfected control (not recorded which). The CDR3 protein is CASSYIAGGDYNEQFF. In DNA form, the CDR3 reads TGTGCCAGCAGCTACATAGCGGGGGGGGATTACAATGAGCAGTTCTTC.